The 22 T cell receptor beta chains below were found in one sample sequenced in a study of blood T cell repertoires in COVID-19. Produced via immunoSEQ multiplex PCR; TCRdb's table is partial and in-frame only. The sample consists of more than 65,000 clones, roughly 84% of them appearing once. The material sequenced was peripheral blood. These receptors were taken from a woman between 45 and 60 years old with acute or convalescent COVID-19.

Here the CDR3 reads CASSLGASYGYTF. The CDR3 nucleotides are TGTGCCAGCAGCCTGGGGGCTTCCTATGGCTACACCTTC. This chain links TRBV16 with TRBJ1-2; TRBD1 might be the D (6 bases). The CDR3 is 13 amino acids. Germline values: CDR1 KGHSY, CDR2 FQNENV. Deletions cut 4 bases from V and 4 bases from J, with 10 bases between.

The rearrangement links TRBV5-1 to TRBJ1-1, with 8 bases matching TRBD1. The CDR3 is 12 amino acids. Germline V gene sequence: CDR1 SGHRS, CDR2 YFSETQ. The V and J ends lost 3 bases and 7 bases, in that order; junction bases with no gene match: 2. In DNA form, the CDR3 reads TGCGCCAGCAGCTCGGGGACAGGTGAAGCTTTCTTT. Translated: CASSSGTGEAFF.

The chain recombines TRBV6-5 with TRBJ2-7; a possible D gene is TRBD1 (5 bases). Germline V gives CDR1 MNHEY, CDR2 SVGAGI. This CDR3 has 16 amino acids. Trimming cost V 0 bases and J 2 bases, with 14 bases left between them. CDR3 sequence: CASSYSSMSRAYEQYF. CDR3 coding DNA: TGTGCCAGCAGTTACTCGAGTATGTCCAGGGCCTACGAGCAGTACTTC.

J is TRBJ2-1 and V is TRBV11-1, with TRBD2 as a possible D gene (5 bases). CDR3 length: 16 residues. V was cut by 2 bases and J by 0 bases, with 11 bases left in between. CDR1 and CDR2 from the germline V gene are SGHAT and FQDESV (reference sequence). The CDR3 sequence is CASSLHRGSSYNEQFF. CDR3 bases: TGTGCCAGCAGCTTACACCGGGGATCCTCCTACAATGAGCAGTTCTTC.

This clone was seen a few times. The chain recombines TRBV29-1 with TRBJ2-3, with D perhaps matching TRBD1 (6 bases). Germline V gives CDR1 SQVTM, CDR2 ANQGSEA. The CDR3 extends over 16 amino acids. The germline V and J ends were trimmed by 6 bases and 2 bases, with 21 bases remaining between them. The CDR3 loop reads CSVAIRVGAYTDTQYF. In DNA, the CDR3 is TGCAGCGTCGCCATTCGGGTGGGGGCCTACACAGATACGCAGTATTTT.

The chain employs TRBV7-2 and TRBJ2-3, with 10 positions matching TRBD2. The V and J ends lost 5 bases and 0 bases, in that order; junction bases with no gene match: 8. CDR1 and CDR2 (germline): SGHTA, FQGNSA. The CDR3 runs to 17 residues. CDR3 amino acids: CASSPRTSGASTDTQYF. DNA of the CDR3: TGTGCCAGCAGCCCCCGAACTAGCGGGGCTAGCACAGATACGCAGTATTTT.

The V call is TRBV5-1, the J call TRBJ2-3; TRBD2 matches at 14 bases. Germline assignment: CDR1 SGHRS and CDR2 YFSETQ. The CDR3 consists of 16 residues. J was trimmed by 5 bases and V by 4 bases; bases with no gene match: 6. CDR3 sequence reads: CASSPGLAGGKDTQYF. CDR3 bases: TGCGCCAGCAGCCCCGGACTAGCGGGAGGTAAAGATACGCAGTATTTT.

The chain carries TRBV1 and TRBJ1-5; the table's D call, TRBD1, was not checked against the DNA. TRBV1 constitutes a pseudogene. The CDR3 spans 22 residues. For the CDR3, the DNA is TGCACCAGCAGCCACGCCGACAGTAGGGATTTACCTAGGTCCTTTAGCAATCAGCCCCAGCATTTT. Translation: CTSSHADSRDLPRSFSNQPQHF.

The CDR3 protein is CASSPSTGSQYF. In DNA, the CDR3 is TGTGCCAGCTCACCGTCTACAGGGTCGCAGTACTTC. The chain carries TRBV18 and TRBJ2-7; weak D call: TRBD1 (6 bases). CDR1 and CDR2 from the germline V gene are KGHSH and LQKENI. V shed 3 bases and J shed 9 bases, with 12 bases lying between them. This CDR3 region has 12 residues.

J is TRBJ2-7 and V is TRBV2; 8 bases map to TRBD2. The CDR3 is 14 residues long. V gave up 5 bases and J gave up 6 bases; unmatched junction bases: 9. The germline V gene encodes CDR1 SNHLY and CDR2 FYNNEI. The CDR3 loop reads CASSTGTSLSEQYF. The CDR3 DNA follows: TGTGCCAGCAGTACCGGGACTAGTCTCTCCGAGCAGTACTTC.

This clone appeared a single time. The gene calls are TRBV5-1 and TRBJ1-2; maybe TRBD1 (5 bases). The V end lost 0 bases, the J end lost 1 base, and 13 bases lay between the germline ends. CDR1 and CDR2 from the germline V gene are SGHRS and YFSETQ. The CDR3 runs 16 residues. The CDR3 nucleotides read TGCGCCAGCAGCTTGGCGCGGGACGGAGTTAACTATGGCTACACCTTC. Protein sequence: CASSLARDGVNYGYTF.

The gene calls are TRBV28 and TRBJ1-1; D possibly corresponds to TRBD1 (5 bases). Trimming took off 6 bases at V and 3 bases at J, with 8 bases between the two ends. CDR1 is MDHEN and CDR2 is SYDVKM in the germline V gene. This CDR3 has 12 amino acids. Here the CDR3 reads CASRTEYTEAFF. DNA for the CDR3: TGTGCCAGCAGGACAGAGTACACTGAAGCTTTCTTT.

This rearrangement joins TRBV27 to TRBJ2-2; 11 nucleotides align to TRBD2. There are 16 residues in the CDR3. Germline assignment: CDR1 MNHEY and CDR2 SMNVEV (reference sequence). V dropped 5 bases and J dropped 5; count of bases not matched to a gene: 7. CDR3 in DNA: TGTGCCAGCAGTCTTCTAGCGGGAGGTGGGACCGGGGAGCTGTTTTTT. Its protein is CASSLLAGGGTGELFF.

This clone showed up just once. V and J are TRBV27 and TRBJ2-1; 16 nucleotides line up with TRBD2. V was pared by 8 bases and J by 7 bases, with 2 bases of the junction left unmatched. Germline CDR1 and CDR2: MNHEY and SMNVEV (reference sequence). The CDR3 spans 14 residues. The CDR3 DNA follows: TGTGCCAGCCTGGGACTAGCGGGAGGGAATGAGCAGTTCTTC. Residues: CASLGLAGGNEQFF.

V is TRBV5-4 and J is TRBJ2-5, with D possibly being TRBD2 (5 bases). The germline V gene has CDR1 SGHNT and CDR2 YYREEE (reference sequence). The V gene lost 3 bases and the J gene lost 5 bases, with 14 bases spanning the gap. This CDR3 spans 14 amino acids. As DNA, the CDR3 is TGTGCCAGCAGCTCCCTATGGGGAGTTGAGACCCAGTACTTC. Translating it yields CASSSLWGVETQYF.

This chain joins TRBV18 and TRBJ1-1, with no clear D. The V end lost 2 bases, the J end lost 0 bases, and 7 bases lay between the germline ends. The CDR3 is 14 residues long. Germline assignment: CDR1 KGHSH and CDR2 LQKENI. CDR3 amino acids: CASSPSSLNTEAFF. CDR3 DNA sequence: TGTGCCAGCTCACCATCCAGTTTGAACACTGAAGCTTTCTTT. Drawing the rest from reference TRBV18 and TRBJ1-1, the complete variable domain is NAGVMQNPRHLVRRRGQEARLRCSPMKGHSHVYWYRQLPEEGLKFMVYLQKENIIDESGMPKERFSAEFPKEGPSILRIQQVVRGDSAAYFCASSPSSLNTEAFFGQGTRLTVV.

V usage is TRBV11-2 and J usage is TRBJ1-3; TRBD1 agrees at 10 bases. J lost 0 bases, V lost 2 bases, and 1 base had no gene match. This CDR3 comprises 16 residues. CDR1 and CDR2 from the germline V gene are SGHAT and FQNNGV. The CDR3 loop reads CASSLRQGASGNTIYF. Written as DNA, the CDR3 is TGTGCCAGCAGCTTAAGACAGGGGGCCTCTGGAAACACCATATATTTT.

V is TRBV18 and J is TRBJ2-7; 7 bases are shared with TRBD1. From germline, CDR1 is KGHSH and CDR2 LQKENI. Trimming removed 3 bases from V and 2 bases from J; junction bases left unmatched: 13. The CDR3 consists of 17 residues. CDR3 bases: TGTGCCAGCTCACCTTACAAGGGACAGAAACTCCCCTACGAGCAGTACTTC. Protein: CASSPYKGQKLPYEQYF.

The chain uses TRBV5-4 and TRBJ1-2, with 7 bases that match TRBD1. The CDR3 covers 14 residues. Germline V gives CDR1 SGHNT, CDR2 YYREEE (reference sequence). The J segment lost 4 bases and the V segment lost 5 bases, leaving 8 bases of the junction unmatched. CDR3 protein: CASSRDSQPYGYTF. DNA of the CDR3: TGTGCCAGCAGTCGGGACAGTCAACCCTATGGCTACACCTTC.

This chain connects TRBV4-3 to TRBJ1-1; 8 bases are shared with TRBD1. With V trimmed by 4 bases and J by 4 bases, 5 bases remained unmatched. Germline V CDR1 and CDR2: LGHNA, YSLEER. The CDR3 consists of 14 residues. The CDR3 is CASSPGQGPTEAFF. In nucleotides, the CDR3 is TGCGCCAGCAGCCCCGGACAGGGTCCCACTGAAGCTTTCTTT.

This chain joins TRBV3-1 (or the pseudogene TRBV3-2) and TRBJ2-5; 10 nucleotides line up with TRBD2. CDR1 and CDR2 from the germline V gene are LGHDT and YNNKEL (reference sequence). The CDR3 covers 14 residues. V shed 6 bases, J shed 5 bases, and the junction held 6 bases outside the gene matches. The CDR3 spells CASRILAGDETQYF. The CDR3 DNA is TGTGCCAGCAGAATCCTAGCGGGAGACGAGACCCAGTACTTC.

The chain recombines TRBV10-3 with TRBJ1-1, with 11 bases that match TRBD1. Germline V gives CDR1 ENHRY, CDR2 SYGVKD. There are 14 residues in the CDR3. With 5 bases clipped from V and 5 bases from J, the junction kept 4 bases outside the gene matches. In DNA, the CDR3 is TGTGCCATCAGTCGGACAGGGGGCGGTACTGAAGCTTTCTTT. It is translated as CAISRTGGGTEAFF.